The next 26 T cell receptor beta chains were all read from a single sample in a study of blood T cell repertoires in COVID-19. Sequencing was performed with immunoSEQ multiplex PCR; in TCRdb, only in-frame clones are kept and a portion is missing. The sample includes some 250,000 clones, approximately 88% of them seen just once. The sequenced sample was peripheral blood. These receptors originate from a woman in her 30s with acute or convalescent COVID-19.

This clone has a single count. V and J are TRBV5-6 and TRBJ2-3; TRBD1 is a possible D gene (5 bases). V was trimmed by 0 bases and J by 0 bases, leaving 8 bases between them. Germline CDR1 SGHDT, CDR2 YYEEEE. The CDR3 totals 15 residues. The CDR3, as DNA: TGTGCCAGCAGCTTGGGACAGTCTAGCACAGATACGCAGTATTTT. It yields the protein CASSLGQSSTDTQYF.

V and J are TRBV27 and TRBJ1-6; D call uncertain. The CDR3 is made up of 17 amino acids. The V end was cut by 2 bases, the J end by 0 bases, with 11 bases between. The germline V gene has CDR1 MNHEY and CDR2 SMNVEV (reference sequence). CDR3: CASSLIAESSYNSPLHF. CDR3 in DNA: TGTGCCAGCAGTTTAATCGCGGAGAGCTCCTATAATTCACCCCTCCACTTT.

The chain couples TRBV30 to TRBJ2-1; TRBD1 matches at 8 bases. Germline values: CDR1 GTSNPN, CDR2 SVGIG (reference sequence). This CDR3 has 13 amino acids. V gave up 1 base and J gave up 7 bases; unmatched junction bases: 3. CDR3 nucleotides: TGTGCCTGGAGTGGGACAGGGAGGAATGAGCAGTTCTTC. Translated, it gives CAWSGTGRNEQFF.

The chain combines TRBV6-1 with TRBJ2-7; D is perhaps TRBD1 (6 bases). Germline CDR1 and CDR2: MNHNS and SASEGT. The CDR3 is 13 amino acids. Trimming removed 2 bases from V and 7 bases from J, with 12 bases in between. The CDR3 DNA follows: TGTGCCAGCAGTGAAAGTGGGACACCAGAGCAGTACTTC. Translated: CASSESGTPEQYF.

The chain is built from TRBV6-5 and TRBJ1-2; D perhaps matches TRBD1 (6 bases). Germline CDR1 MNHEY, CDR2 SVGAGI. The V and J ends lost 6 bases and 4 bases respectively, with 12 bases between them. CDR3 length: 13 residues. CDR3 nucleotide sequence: TGTGCCAGCAGGACTACAGGGCTCTATGGCTACACCTTC. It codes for CASRTTGLYGYTF.

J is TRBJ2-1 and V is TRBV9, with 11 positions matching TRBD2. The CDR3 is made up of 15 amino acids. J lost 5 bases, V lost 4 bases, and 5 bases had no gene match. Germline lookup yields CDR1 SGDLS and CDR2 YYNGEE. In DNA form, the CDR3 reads TGTGCCAGCAGCCCAGGGACTAGCGGAAACAATGAGCAGTTCTTC. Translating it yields CASSPGTSGNNEQFF.

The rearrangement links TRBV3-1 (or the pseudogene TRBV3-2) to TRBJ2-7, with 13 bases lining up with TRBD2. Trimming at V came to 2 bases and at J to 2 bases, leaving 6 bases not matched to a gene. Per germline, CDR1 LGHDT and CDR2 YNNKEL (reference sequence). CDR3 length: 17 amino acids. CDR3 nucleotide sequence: TGTGCCAGCAGCCAACCCAAACTAGCGGGAGGGACCTACGAGCAGTACTTC. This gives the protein CASSQPKLAGGTYEQYF.

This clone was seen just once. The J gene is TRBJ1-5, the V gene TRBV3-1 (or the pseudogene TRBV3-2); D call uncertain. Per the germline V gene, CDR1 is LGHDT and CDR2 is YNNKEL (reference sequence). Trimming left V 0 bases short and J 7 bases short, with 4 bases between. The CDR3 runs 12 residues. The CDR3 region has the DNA TGTGCCAGCAGCCAAGATCTGCAGCCCCAGCATTTT. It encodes CASSQDLQPQHF.

The CDR3 sequence is CASSEDRMNTEAFF. The DNA of the CDR3 is TGTGCCAGCAGTGAAGACAGGATGAACACTGAAGCTTTCTTT. The chain has TRBV6-1 and TRBJ1-1, with D possibly TRBD1 on 5 matching bases. This CDR3 has 14 amino acids. Trimming left V 1 base short and J 0 bases short, with 6 bases between. The germline V gene encodes CDR1 MNHNS and CDR2 SASEGT.

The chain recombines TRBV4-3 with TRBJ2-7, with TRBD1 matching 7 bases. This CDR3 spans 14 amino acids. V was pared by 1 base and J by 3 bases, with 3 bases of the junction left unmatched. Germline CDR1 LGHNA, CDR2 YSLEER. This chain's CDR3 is CASSQGTGDYEQYF. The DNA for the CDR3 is TGCGCCAGCAGCCAAGGGACAGGAGACTACGAGCAGTACTTC.

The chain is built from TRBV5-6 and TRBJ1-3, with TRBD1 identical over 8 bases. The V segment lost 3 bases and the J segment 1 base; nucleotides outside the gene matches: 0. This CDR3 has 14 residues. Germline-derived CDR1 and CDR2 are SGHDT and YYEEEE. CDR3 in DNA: TGTGCCAGCAGCTGGGACAGGTCTGGAAACACCATATATTTT. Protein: CASSWDRSGNTIYF.

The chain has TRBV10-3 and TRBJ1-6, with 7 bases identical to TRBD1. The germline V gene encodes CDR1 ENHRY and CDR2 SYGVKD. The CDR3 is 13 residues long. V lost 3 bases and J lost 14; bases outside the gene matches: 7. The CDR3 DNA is TGTGCCATCAGTGAACCGGGACAGCGCGCCCTCCACTTT. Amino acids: CAISEPGQRALHF.

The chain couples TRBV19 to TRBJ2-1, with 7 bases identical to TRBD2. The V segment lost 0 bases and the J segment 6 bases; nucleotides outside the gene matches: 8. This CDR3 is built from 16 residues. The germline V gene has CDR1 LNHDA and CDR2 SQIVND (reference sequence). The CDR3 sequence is CASSIEAGVRANEQFF. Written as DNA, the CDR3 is TGTGCCAGTAGTATAGAGGCGGGAGTTCGGGCCAATGAGCAGTTCTTC.

Written as DNA, the CDR3 is TGTGCCTCCCGAGGGGGCGGCTACACCTTC. Translated: CASRGGGYTF. V gene TRBV2 combines with J gene TRBJ1-2, with 7 bases that match TRBD1. Germline lookup yields CDR1 SNHLY and CDR2 FYNNEI. There are 10 residues in the CDR3. J was trimmed by 8 bases and V by 11 bases; bases with no gene match: 5.

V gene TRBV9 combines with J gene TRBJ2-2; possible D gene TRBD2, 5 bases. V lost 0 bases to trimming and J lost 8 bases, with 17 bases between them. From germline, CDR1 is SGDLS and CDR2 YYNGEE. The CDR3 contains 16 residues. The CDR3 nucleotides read TGTGCCAGCAGCGTAGAGAGCGGAGTTCCCTGGGGGGAGCTGTTTTTT. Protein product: CASSVESGVPWGELFF.

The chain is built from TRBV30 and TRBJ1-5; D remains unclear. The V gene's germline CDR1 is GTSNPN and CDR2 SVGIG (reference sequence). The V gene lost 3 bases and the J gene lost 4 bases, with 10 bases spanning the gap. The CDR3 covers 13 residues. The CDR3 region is CAWSDARNQPQHF. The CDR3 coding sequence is TGTGCCTGGAGCGATGCCCGGAATCAGCCCCAGCATTTT.

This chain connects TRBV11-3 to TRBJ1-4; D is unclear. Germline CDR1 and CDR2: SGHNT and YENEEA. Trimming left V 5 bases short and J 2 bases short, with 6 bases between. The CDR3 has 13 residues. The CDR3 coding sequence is TGTGCCAGCAGCCCCCGGACTAATGAAAAACTGTTTTTT. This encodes CASSPRTNEKLFF.

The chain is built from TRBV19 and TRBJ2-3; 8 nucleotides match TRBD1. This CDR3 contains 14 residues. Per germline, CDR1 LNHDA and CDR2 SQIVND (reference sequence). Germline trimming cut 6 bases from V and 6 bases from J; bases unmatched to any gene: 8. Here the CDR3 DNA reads TGTGCCAGTAGCCCAGGACAGGGTGTGGATACGCAGTATTTT. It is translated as CASSPGQGVDTQYF.

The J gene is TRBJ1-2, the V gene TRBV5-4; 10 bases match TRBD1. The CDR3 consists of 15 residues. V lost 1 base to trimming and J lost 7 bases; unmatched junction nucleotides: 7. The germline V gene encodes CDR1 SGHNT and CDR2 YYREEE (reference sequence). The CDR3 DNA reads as TGTGCCAGCAGCTTGACGGGACAGGGGTTGGGTGGCTACACCTTC. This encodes CASSLTGQGLGGYTF.

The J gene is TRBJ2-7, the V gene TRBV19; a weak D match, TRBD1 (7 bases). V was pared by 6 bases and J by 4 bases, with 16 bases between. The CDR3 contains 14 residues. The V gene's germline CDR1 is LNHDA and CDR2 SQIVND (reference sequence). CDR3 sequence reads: CASRYKTGTYEQYF. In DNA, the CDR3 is TGTGCCAGTAGGTACAAGACAGGGACTTACGAGCAGTACTTC.

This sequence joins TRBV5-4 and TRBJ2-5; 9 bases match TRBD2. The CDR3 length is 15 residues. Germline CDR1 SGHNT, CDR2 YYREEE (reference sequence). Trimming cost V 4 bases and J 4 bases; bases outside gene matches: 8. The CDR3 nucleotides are TGTGCCAGCAGCCGTGCGGCGGGAGGGGGAGAGACCCAGTACTTC. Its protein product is CASSRAAGGGETQYF.

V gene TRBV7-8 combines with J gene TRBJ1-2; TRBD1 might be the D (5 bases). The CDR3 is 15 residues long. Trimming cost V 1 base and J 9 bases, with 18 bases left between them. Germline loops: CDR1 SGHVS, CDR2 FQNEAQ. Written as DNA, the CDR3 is TGTGCCAGCAGCTTAGTCGGGGGTCTGTATTTGTGCTACACCTTC. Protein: CASSLVGGLYLCYTF.

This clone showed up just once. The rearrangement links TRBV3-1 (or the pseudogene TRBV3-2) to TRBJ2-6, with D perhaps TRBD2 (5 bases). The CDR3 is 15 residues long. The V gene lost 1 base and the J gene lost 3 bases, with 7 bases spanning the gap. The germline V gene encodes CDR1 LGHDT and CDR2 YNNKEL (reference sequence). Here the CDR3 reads CASSQGLLGANVLTF. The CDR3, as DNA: TGTGCCAGCAGCCAAGGACTACTTGGGGCCAACGTCCTGACTTTC.

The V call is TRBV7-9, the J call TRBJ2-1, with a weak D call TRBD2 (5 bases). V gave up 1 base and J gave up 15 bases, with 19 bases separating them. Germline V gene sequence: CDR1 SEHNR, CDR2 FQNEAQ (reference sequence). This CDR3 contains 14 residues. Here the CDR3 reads CASSLELTGGWRFF. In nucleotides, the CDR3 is TGTGCCAGCAGCTTAGAGTTGACCGGCGGGTGGCGGTTCTTC. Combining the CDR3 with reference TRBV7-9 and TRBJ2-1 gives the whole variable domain DTGVSQNPRHKITKRGQNVTFRCDPISEHNRLYWYRQTLGQGPEFLTYFQNEAQLEKSRLLSDRFSAERPKGSFSTLEIQRTEQGDSAMYLCASSLELTGGWRFFGPGTRLTVL.

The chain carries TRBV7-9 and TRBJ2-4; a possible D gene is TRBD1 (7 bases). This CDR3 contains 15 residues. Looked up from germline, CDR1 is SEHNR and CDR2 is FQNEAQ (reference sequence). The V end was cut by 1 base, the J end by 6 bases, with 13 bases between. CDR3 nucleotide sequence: TGTGCCAGCAGCTTAGAGGGGGGACAGCTAAACATTCAGTACTTC. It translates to CASSLEGGQLNIQYF.

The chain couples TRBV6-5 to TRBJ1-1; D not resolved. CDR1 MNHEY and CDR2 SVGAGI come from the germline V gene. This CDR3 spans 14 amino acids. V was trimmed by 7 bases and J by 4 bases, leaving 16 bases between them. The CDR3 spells CASTYGGRFTEAFF. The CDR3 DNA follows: TGTGCCAGCACCTATGGAGGGAGGTTCACTGAAGCTTTCTTT.